This record concerns one T cell receptor beta chain sequence. Its antigen is as yet unknown. This sample is part of a study of cytomegalovirus exposure and HLA in healthy donors. Whole-study findings and limits: Apparent HLA restriction characterized most CMV-associated TCR beta chains in a later analysis. Both high specificity and high sensitivity reportedly marked the classifier's diagnosis of cytomegalovirus status.

Germline CDR1 reads SQVTM; CDR2 reads ANQGSEA. Trimming removed 3 bases from V and 4 bases from J; junction bases left unmatched: 9. This CDR3 is 14 amino acids long. The PCR ran on 60 Vbeta and 13 Jbeta primers. The method was immunoSEQ multiplex PCR; TCRdb's version includes in-frame clones alone and lacks a portion of them. The sample has about 140,000 clones, 79% seen once. Material: PBMCs. The origin of this receptor is a man between 40 and 49 years old in good health and CMV-seropositive. V gene TRBV29-1 combines with J gene TRBJ2-7; 7 bases align to TRBD1. The CDR3 is CSVEDRTRGYEQYF. CDR3 DNA sequence: TGCAGCGTTGAGGACAGGACGCGAGGATACGAGCAGTACTTC.